This is a list of T cell receptor beta chains from one sample in a study of shared clonotypes between healthy human individuals. Data came from immunoSEQ multiplex PCR; TCRdb stores just in-frame clones and leaves some out. The sample includes some 2,500,000 clones, 92% of them seen just once. The sequencing sample was made of naive CD4+ T cells from PBMCs. These receptor sequences come from a man between 18 and 29 years old in good health. Some clones in this sample may be carry-over from other donors' samples. The CDR3 runs from the conserved cysteine through the conserved F or W. The order of the fields is V gene, D gene, clone size, J gene, CDR3 protein, CDR3 DNA. A D gene is named only where the DNA matches it firmly. Part of the rows lack a size; the others show once, few, many or a class for expanded clones.

>TRBV28|-|-|TRBJ1-1
CASSLPPTQGWDTEAFF
TGTGCCAGCAGTTTACCTCCCACACAGGGCTGGGACACTGAAGCTTTCTTT
>TRBV27|TRBD1|-|TRBJ1-1
CASSLGQPVHRGLHQKNTEAFF
TGTGCCAGCAGTTTAGGGCAACCCGTCCACAGGGGGCTCCATCAAAAGAACACTGAAGCTTTCTTT
>TRBV5-5|-|-|TRBJ2-4
CASSSGEGNIQYF
TGTGCCAGCAGCTCCGGTGAAGGGAACATTCAGTACTTC
>TRBV11-2|-|-|TRBJ2-7
CASSSTGYEQYF
TGTGCCAGCAGCTCAACAGGGTACGAGCAGTACTTC
>TRBV5-6|TRBD1|-|TRBJ2-2
CASSPYGTVKNTGELFF
TGTGCCAGCAGTCCATACGGGACAGTTAAGAACACCGGGGAGCTGTTTTTT
>TRBV7-9|-|-|TRBJ2-2
CASSSRVYTGELFF
TGTGCCAGCAGTTCCAGGGTTTACACCGGGGAGCTGTTTTTT
>TRBV4-1|-|-|TRBJ2-3
CASSQLRPDTQYF
TGCGCCAGCAGCCAACTTAGACCAGATACGCAGTATTTT
>TRBV5-5|TRBD1|-|TRBJ1-2
CASSLQGANGYTF
TGTGCCAGCAGCTTGCAGGGGGCCAATGGCTACACCTTC
>TRBV4-1|TRBD1|-|TRBJ1-5
CASSYRTGSTDNQPQHF
TGCGCCAGCAGCTATCGGACAGGGAGTACGGACAATCAGCCCCAGCATTTT
>TRBV7-2|-|-|TRBJ1-2
CASSFGPGGNYGYTF
-
>TRBV9|-|-|TRBJ2-1
CASGASARSYNEQFF
TGTGCCAGCGGGGCTAGCGCTCGCTCCTACAATGAGCAGTTCTTC
>TRBV9|-|-|TRBJ1-1
CASSKGEKSTEAFF
TGTGCCAGCAGTAAGGGGGAAAAGAGCACTGAAGCTTTCTTT
>TRBV6-5|-|-|TRBJ1-2
CASSYLGGDAGYTF
TGTGCCAGCAGTTACCTGGGAGGGGATGCTGGCTACACCTTC
>TRBV5-1|-|few|TRBJ1-4
CASSTGTDNEKLFF
TGCGCCAGCAGCACGGGGACGGATAATGAAAAACTGTTTTTT
>TRBV28|-|-|TRBJ2-1
CASRKGASAYNEQFF
TGTGCCAGCAGGAAAGGAGCTAGCGCTTACAATGAGCAGTTCTTC
>TRBV15|-|-|TRBJ2-2
CATSRQTGSNTGELFF
TGTGCCACCAGCAGACAGACAGGCTCGAACACCGGGGAGCTGTTTTTT
>TRBV6-1|-|-|TRBJ2-7
CATAALTFYEQYF
TGTGCCACCGCGGCCCTAACCTTCTACGAGCAGTACTTC
>TRBV28|TRBD2|-|TRBJ2-7
CASLRGVEQYF
TGTGCCAGTCTCCGGGGGGTCGAGCAGTACTTC
>TRBV9|-|-|TRBJ2-7
CASSPRGPISYEQYF
TGTGCCAGCAGCCCCCGAGGGCCCATCTCCTACGAGCAGTACTTC
>TRBV2|-|-|TRBJ1-3
CASRLGGNTIYF
TGTGCCAGCCGTCTCGGCGGAAACACCATATATTTT
>TRBV5-1|-|-|TRBJ2-2
CASSSGPQSGDTGELFF
TGCGCCAGCAGCTCCGGACCCCAAAGCGGTGACACCGGGGAGCTGTTTTTT
>TRBV5-1|TRBD1|-|TRBJ1-5
CASSRGGQGDQPQHF
TGCGCCAGCAGCCGGGGGGGACAGGGCGATCAGCCCCAGCATTTT
>TRBV4-3|TRBD2|-|TRBJ2-7
CASSRGDGRASYEQYF
TGCGCCAGCAGCAGGGGGGACGGGAGGGCCTCATACGAGCAGTACTTC
>TRBV27|-|once|TRBJ1-2
CASSLGTANYGYTF
TGTGCCAGCAGTTTAGGGACGGCTAACTATGGCTACACCTTC
>TRBV15|-|-|TRBJ1-1
CATSRGGVSTEAFF
TGTGCCACCAGCAGAGGGGGGGTGAGCACTGAAGCTTTCTTT
>TRBV2|TRBD1|-|TRBJ2-3
CASSGDRGADTQYF
TGTGCCAGCAGTGGCGACAGGGGAGCAGATACGCAGTATTTT
>TRBV6-1|-|-|TRBJ1-3
CASSAGFGNTIYF
TGTGCCAGCAGTGCTGGGTTTGGAAACACCATATATTTT
>TRBV15|TRBD2|-|TRBJ2-5
CATARTTSGRIKTQYF
TGTGCCACTGCGAGAACGACTAGCGGGAGAATAAAGACCCAGTACTTC
>TRBV6-5|-|-|TRBJ2-1
CASRDLTSSYNEQFF
TGTGCCAGCAGGGACTTAACGAGCTCCTACAATGAGCAGTTCTTC
>TRBV20-1|-|-|TRBJ2-1
CSARGWEQFF
TGCAGTGCTAGAGGGTGGGAGCAGTTCTTC
>TRBV27|-|once|TRBJ2-3
CASSQLRDTQYF
TGTGCCAGCAGCCAACTCCGGGATACGCAGTATTTT
>TRBV25-1|-|once|TRBJ2-1
CASSEQLQQFF
TGTGCCAGCAGTGAACAGCTCCAGCAGTTCTTC
>TRBV7-2|-|-|TRBJ1-2
CASSLDAGSMYGYTF
TGTGCCAGCAGCTTAGATGCAGGGTCTATGTATGGCTACACCTTC
>TRBV6-5|TRBD1|-|TRBJ1-2
CASRTTGSGGYTF
TGTGCCAGCAGAACGACAGGGAGTGGCGGCTACACCTTC
>TRBV11-3|-|-|TRBJ2-6
CASSRGGANVLTF
TGTGCCAGCAGCCGGGGTGGGGCCAACGTCCTGACTTTC
>TRBV5-4|-|-|TRBJ2-1
CASSKGTQNNEQFF
TGTGCCAGCAGCAAAGGGACTCAGAACAATGAGCAGTTCTTC
>TRBV28|-|once|TRBJ2-7
CASSPRFYEQYF
TGTGCCAGCAGTCCCCGCTTTTACGAGCAGTACTTC